This T cell receptor (beta chain) appears in the sequencing data of a study of blood T cell repertoires in COVID-19. On the study more broadly: The origin of the acute and convalescent COVID-19 samples was the United States, Italy and Spain.

This clone showed up just once. This table comes from immunoSEQ multiplex PCR, and its TCRdb copy is limited to in-frame clones, with some not included. The data hold around 280,000 clones, with 70% to 90% observed a single time. V was pared by 1 base and J by 2 bases, with 5 bases of the junction left unmatched. CDR1 and CDR2 from the germline V gene are SGHVS and FNYEAQ. The CDR3 length is 15 residues. The J gene is TRBJ2-7, the V gene TRBV7-6, with 7 bases matching TRBD1. This clonotype was obtained from a woman aged 25 to 39 who had recovered from COVID-19. The sample comprised peripheral blood. CDR3 sequence: CASSLGQGDTYEQYF. The CDR3 DNA sequence: TGTGCCAGCAGCTTAGGCCAGGGGGACACCTACGAGCAGTACTTC.